Following are 21 T cell receptor beta chains from one sample sequenced in a study of CD8+ T cells in alopecia areata. The treatment is: oral pan-JAK inhibitor, 5-10 mg twice daily. RNA extraction and reverse transcription yielded cDNA as sequencing template. TCRdb keeps only in-frame clones here, not all; method: immunoSEQ multiplex PCR. The profile shows approximately 180,000 clones, about 53% of them singletons. The sequenced sample was CD8+ T cells sorted from blood, obtained at week 24, from a patient treated with tofacitinib. The origin of the receptors is a human donor with alopecia areata.

V gene TRBV6-6 combines with J gene TRBJ2-1; 10 positions agree with TRBD2. In germline, CDR1 is MNHNY, CDR2 SVGAGI (reference sequence). CDR3 length: 15 amino acids. V trimming: 3 bases; J trimming: 6 bases; junction bases outside the gene matches: 5. CDR3 sequence: CASSYSGGPFNEQFF. In DNA form, the CDR3 reads TGTGCCAGCAGTTATAGCGGGGGGCCGTTCAATGAGCAGTTCTTC.

The table lists this clone with a few counts. This rearrangement joins TRBV11-1 to TRBJ2-3; no reliable D call. The CDR3 extends over 13 amino acids. V was pared by 5 bases and J by 4 bases, with 10 bases between. Per the germline V gene, CDR1 is SGHAT and CDR2 is FQDESV (reference sequence). The CDR3 sequence: CASSQGKADTQYF. As DNA, the CDR3 is TGTGCCAGCAGCCAAGGGAAGGCAGATACGCAGTATTTT.

The chain is built from TRBV30 and TRBJ2-7; 8 bases line up with TRBD2. The CDR3 is 14 residues long. Germline-derived CDR1 and CDR2 are GTSNPN and SVGIG (reference sequence). Trimming took 3 bases from V and 3 from J; bases not matched to a gene: 7. The CDR3 region has the DNA TGTGCCTGGAGCGGGGGGGATTCTTACTACGAGCAGTACTTC. Protein sequence: CAWSGGDSYYEQYF.

With regard to this clone: A junction end diverges from the germline sequence, so it may reflect a read error. The gene calls are TRBV2 and TRBJ1-5; no definite D call. Germline V CDR1 and CDR2: SNHLY, FYNNEI. The CDR3 length is 14 residues. The CDR3 coding sequence is TGTGCCAGCAATGAACGGACGGGCCAGCAGCCCCAGCATTTT. Protein: CASNERTGQQPQHF.

This chain connects TRBV2 to TRBJ1-5; the D is unclear. Per germline, CDR1 SNHLY and CDR2 FYNNEI. CDR3 length: 16 residues. V lost 2 bases, J lost 0 bases, and 11 bases lay in between. The CDR3: CASSEFEGSSNQPQHF. The CDR3 region has the DNA TGTGCCAGCAGTGAATTTGAGGGAAGTAGCAATCAGCCCCAGCATTTT. Full variable domain (missing parts from reference TRBV2 and TRBJ1-5): EPEVTQTPSHQVTQMGQEVILRCVPISNHLYFYWYRQILGQKVEFLVSFYNNEISEKSEIFDDQFSVERPDGSNFTLKIRSTKLEDSAMYFCASSEFEGSSNQPQHFGDGTRLSIL.

This clone was picked up a small number of times. The V call is TRBV29-1, the J call TRBJ2-3; D may be TRBD1 (7 bases). CDR3 length: 14 amino acids. Germline V CDR1 and CDR2: SQVTM, ANQGSEA. Trimming shortened V by 3 bases and J by 5 bases, and 15 bases separated the two germline ends. This CDR3 is CSVDLRRGRDTQYF. CDR3 DNA sequence: TGCAGCGTTGACCTCAGGAGGGGGCGAGATACGCAGTATTTT.

This clone has just a few counts. The chain is built from TRBV29-1 and TRBJ2-7; 8 bases line up with TRBD1. CDR1 is SQVTM, CDR2 ANQGSEA, per germline. With V trimmed by 3 bases and J by 2 bases, 12 bases remained unmatched. This CDR3 comprises 16 residues. The chain's CDR3 is CSVDGSYRGKPYEQYF. The CDR3 DNA sequence: TGCAGCGTTGACGGGAGCTACAGGGGGAAACCCTACGAGCAGTACTTC.

J is TRBJ1-2 and V is TRBV29-1; 9 bases line up with TRBD1. V trimming: 5 bases; J trimming: 7 bases; junction bases outside the gene matches: 11. The CDR3 is 14 residues long. Germline loops: CDR1 SQVTM, CDR2 ANQGSEA. The CDR3 DNA reads TGCAGCGTTTTAGGGACAGGGTCGGGAAGTGGCTACACCTTC. Translated, it gives CSVLGTGSGSGYTF. The full variable domain, with the rest looked up from reference TRBV29-1 and TRBJ1-2, is SAVISQKPSRDICQRGTSLTIQCQVDSQVTMMFWYRQQPGQSLTLIATANQGSEATYESGFVIDKFPISRPNLTFSTLTVSNMSPEDSSIYLCSVLGTGSGSGYTFGSGTRLTVV.

This chain links TRBV29-1 with TRBJ2-1; D is perhaps TRBD1 (6 bases). V lost 3 bases to trimming and J lost 3 bases, with 18 bases between them. The CDR3 extends over 16 amino acids. The germline gives CDR1 SQVTM, CDR2 ANQGSEA. The CDR3 is CSVDLVAWTDYNEQFF. The CDR3 region has the DNA TGCAGCGTTGATCTCGTGGCGTGGACAGACTACAATGAGCAGTTCTTC.

Only a few counts were recorded for this clone. V usage is TRBV4-3 and J usage is TRBJ1-1; D is uncertain. The germline V and J ends were trimmed by 1 base and 0 bases, with 9 bases remaining between them. There are 15 residues in the CDR3. From germline, CDR1 is LGHNA and CDR2 YSLEER. CDR3 in DNA: TGCGCCAGCAGCCAAGCTTACGACATGAACACTGAAGCTTTCTTT. This sequence encodes CASSQAYDMNTEAFF.

The chain uses TRBV2 and TRBJ2-1, with no clear D. The CDR3 has 11 amino acids. With 3 bases removed from V and 12 bases from J, the gap between germline ends came to 9 bases. CDR1 is SNHLY, CDR2 FYNNEI, per germline. The CDR3 is CASSDGLAQFF. The CDR3 region has the DNA TGTGCCAGCAGTGACGGGTTAGCGCAGTTCTTC. Together with reference TRBV2 and TRBJ2-1, the CDR3 gives the full variable domain: EPEVTQTPSHQVTQMGQEVILRCVPISNHLYFYWYRQILGQKVEFLVSFYNNEISEKSEIFDDQFSVERPDGSNFTLKIRSTKLEDSAMYFCASSDGLAQFFGPGTRLTVL.

The CDR3, as DNA: TGCGCCAGCAGCCAAGATCGAGGTTCACCCCTCCACTTT. As protein: CASSQDRGSPLHF. This chain joins TRBV4-3 and TRBJ1-6; D unclear. This CDR3 has 13 residues. Deletions cut 0 bases from V and 9 bases from J, with 6 bases between. Germline assignment: CDR1 LGHNA and CDR2 YSLEER.

The genes are TRBV5-1 and TRBJ2-7; TRBD1 matches 9 bases. CDR1 is SGHRS and CDR2 is YFSETQ in the germline V gene. The CDR3 loop spans 15 amino acids. V was clipped by 6 bases and J by 2 bases; unmatched bases: 9. CDR3 bases: TGCGCCAGCACCTCGGGGACAGGGTATCCCTACGAGCAGTACTTC. This translates into CASTSGTGYPYEQYF.

The chain has TRBV2 and TRBJ1-5; no clear D. V was clipped by 4 bases and J by 0 bases, with 10 bases between them. This CDR3 spans 15 amino acids. Germline lookup yields CDR1 SNHLY and CDR2 FYNNEI. This CDR3 is CASSVQTNSNQPQHF. The CDR3 DNA sequence: TGTGCCAGCAGTGTACAGACCAATAGCAATCAGCCCCAGCATTTT.

The chain employs TRBV4-3 and TRBJ2-1; D uncertain. Trimming took 1 base from V and 8 from J, leaving 15 bases between them. Germline CDR1 LGHNA, CDR2 YSLEER. The CDR3 runs to 15 residues. In DNA, the CDR3 is TGCGCCAGCAGCCAAGCACCCGGGCCCCAGCATGAGCAGTTCTTC. This codes for CASSQAPGPQHEQFF.

The V gene is TRBV27, the J gene TRBJ2-7, with 8 bases aligning to TRBD1. Per the germline V gene, CDR1 is MNHEY and CDR2 is SMNVEV (reference sequence). After removal of 5 bases from V and 3 bases from J, the junction contained 6 bases not matched to a gene. The CDR3 spans 14 residues. CDR3: CASSPGTGYYEQYF. Here the CDR3 DNA reads TGTGCCAGCAGTCCAGGGACAGGCTACTACGAGCAGTACTTC.

With regard to this clone: One junction end disagrees with the germline gene, perhaps due to a read error. The gene calls are TRBV29-1 and TRBJ2-7; maybe TRBD1 (6 bases). The germline CDR1 and CDR2 sequences are SQVTM and ANQGSEA. The CDR3 is 13 residues long. The CDR3 spells CSVETGYSNEQYF. Here the CDR3 DNA reads TGCAGCGTTGAGACAGGATACTCCAACGAGCAGTACTTC.

This clone was seen only a few times. The J gene is TRBJ1-2, the V gene TRBV29-1; TRBD1 is a possible D gene (5 bases). V dropped 3 bases and J dropped 3 bases, with 11 bases sitting between them. In germline, CDR1 is SQVTM, CDR2 ANQGSEA. This CDR3 is 13 amino acids long. CDR3: CSVEKQEYYGYTF. The CDR3 DNA sequence: TGCAGCGTTGAGAAACAGGAGTACTATGGCTACACCTTC. Based on the CDR3 plus reference TRBV29-1 and TRBJ1-2, the full variable domain is SAVISQKPSRDICQRGTSLTIQCQVDSQVTMMFWYRQQPGQSLTLIATANQGSEATYESGFVIDKFPISRPNLTFSTLTVSNMSPEDSSIYLCSVEKQEYYGYTFGSGTRLTVV.

The chain employs TRBV4-3 and TRBJ2-5; D gene unclear. Trimming shortened V by 0 bases and J by 5 bases, and 13 bases separated the two germline ends. CDR1 and CDR2 from the germline V gene are LGHNA and YSLEER. The CDR3 runs to 15 residues. The CDR3 region has the DNA TGCGCCAGCAGCCAAGATCCAGGCGGCCGGGAGACCCAGTACTTC. This translates into CASSQDPGGRETQYF.

A few counts support this clone. V and J are TRBV15 and TRBJ1-2, with 7 bases identical to TRBD1. This CDR3 has 16 amino acids. Germline CDR1 reads LNHNV; CDR2 reads YYDKDF (reference sequence). V trimming: 3 bases; J trimming: 1 base; junction bases outside the gene matches: 8. CDR3 sequence: CATSSPRTGLNYGYTF. The CDR3 DNA sequence: TGTGCCACCAGCAGCCCGCGGACAGGCCTTAACTATGGCTACACCTTC. Looking up the rest from reference TRBV15 and TRBJ1-2 gives the full variable domain: DAMVIQNPRYQVTQFGKPVTLSCSQTLNHNVMYWYQQKSSQAPKLLFHYYDKDFNNEADTPDNFQSRRPNTSFCFLDIRSPGLGDTAMYLCATSSPRTGLNYGYTFGSGTRLTVV.

V is TRBV19 and J is TRBJ1-5; 7 bases agree with TRBD1. Looked up from germline, CDR1 is LNHDA and CDR2 is SQIVND (reference sequence). J was trimmed by 5 bases and V by 8 bases; bases with no gene match: 6. The CDR3 is 13 residues long. In DNA, the CDR3 is TGTGCCAGTCACGGGACAGATTATCAGCCCCAGCATTTT. Amino acid sequence: CASHGTDYQPQHF.